The clone carrying this T cell receptor beta chain was detected ten times or more. Its cognate antigen is unknown. This sample stems from a study of T cells in Graves' hyperthyroidism and ophthalmopathy. Study observations and caveats: From stable hyperthyroidism, ophthalmopathy was set apart by a 13 V-J model.

Germline V gene lookup returns CDR1 SGHTA and CDR2 FQGNSA. The CDR3 totals 16 residues. Germline trimming cut 0 bases from V and 2 bases from J; bases unmatched to any gene: 2. A patient was excluded if there was uncontrolled infection, other autoimmune disease, pregnancy or lactation. Thyroid ultrasound, orbital computed tomography, clinical symptoms, and serum thyroxine and TRAb underpinned diagnoses. RNA transcripts served as the template for amplifying TCR beta CDR3 regions. During a first-round RT-PCR of the TCR CDR3, the HTBI primer set was used. TCRdb redid the calling of the multiplex PCR reads with MiXCR, one entry per CDR3 protein. The sample lists almost 500,000 distinct CDR3 sequences; less than 25% were seen once.

The clonotype comes from a woman in her seventies with Graves' ophthalmopathy. The V gene is TRBV7-2, the J gene TRBJ2-2, with 8 bases aligning to TRBD2. The sample consisted of blood. Here the CDR3 reads CASSLAGTRNTGELFF. CDR3 DNA: TGTGCCAGCAGCTTAGCCGGGACTAGAAACACCGGGGAGCTGTTTTTT.